This TCR beta chain stems from a study of T cell responses to AZD1222 COVID-19 vaccine. General observations from the study: Spike-specific TCR breadth and depth went up after people got two AZD1222 doses. Repertoires were sampled only after the peak T cell response.

This CDR3 spans 15 amino acids. Germline CDR1 and CDR2: SGDLS and YYNGEE. V was trimmed by 0 bases and J by 10 bases, leaving 14 bases between them. Here immunoSEQ multiplex PCR was the method, and the copy in TCRdb shows in-frame clones only, minus some. Here the sample spans about 92,000 clones, about nine tenths being singletons. This clone was seen a single time. Its antigen is not identified. The source is an adult in good health. This chain links TRBV9 with TRBJ1-6; maybe TRBD1 (5 bases). The specimen was peripheral blood, collected on day 0 of AZD1222 vaccination. The CDR3 DNA is TGTGCCAGCAGCGTAGAGGGATCGAGGGGATCACCCCTCCACTTT. It specifies CASSVEGSRGSPLHF.